The 10 T cell receptor beta chains below all came from one sample that was sequenced in a study of cytotoxic CD8 clonotypes in ibrutinib-treated CLL. TCRdb keeps only in-frame clones here, not all; method: immunoSEQ multiplex PCR. The table lists approximately 150,000 clones, nearly 90% of them singletons. The starting material was PBMCs, obtained at disease progression, from a patient treated with ibrutinib. The receptors were gathered from a human donor with chronic lymphocytic leukemia.

The rearrangement uses TRBV6-1 and TRBJ1-4; D remains unclear. Germline values: CDR1 MNHNS, CDR2 SASEGT. V gave up 5 bases and J gave up 6 bases, with 16 bases separating them. This CDR3 has 15 amino acids. The CDR3 sequence is CASSLRHWVDEKLFF. In DNA form, the CDR3 reads TGTGCCAGCAGTCTACGACATTGGGTCGATGAAAAACTGTTTTTT.

This chain links TRBV10-2 with TRBJ2-2; D might be TRBD1 (6 bases). The ends were cut back, 0 bases at V and 3 bases at J, with 26 bases in the middle. In germline, CDR1 is WSHSY, CDR2 SAAADI. The CDR3 extends over 21 amino acids. CDR3 protein: CASSESKGVLRKKGDTGELFF. The CDR3 bases are TGCGCCAGCAGTGAGTCGAAAGGGGTACTAAGAAAAAAGGGGGACACCGGGGAGCTGTTTTTT.

This rearrangement joins TRBV10-3 to TRBJ1-5; D is perhaps TRBD1 (5 bases). Germline V gene lookup returns CDR1 ENHRY and CDR2 SYGVKD. The CDR3 is made up of 17 amino acids. Trimming removed 3 bases from V and 2 bases from J, with 17 bases in between. The CDR3 DNA follows: TGTGCCATCAGTGATCGGGGCCGATGGAGTGGCAATCAGCCCCAGCATTTT. It specifies CAISDRGRWSGNQPQHF.

This chain uses TRBV2 with TRBJ2-7, with a weak D call TRBD2 (6 bases). The CDR3 spans 14 residues. Germline assignment: CDR1 SNHLY and CDR2 FYNNEI. The V and J ends lost 7 bases and 7 bases respectively, with 20 bases between them. The CDR3 sequence: CASKFRENRGEQYF. The CDR3 DNA follows: TGTGCCAGCAAGTTCCGGGAGAACCGGGGGGAGCAGTACTTC.

J is TRBJ1-2 and V is TRBV15, with a tentative D call TRBD1 (6 bases). This CDR3 region has 13 residues. Germline V CDR1 and CDR2: LNHNV, YYDKDF (reference sequence). Between the trimmed V and J ends, which lost 0 bases and 8 bases, there was a span of 10 bases. The CDR3 sequence: CATSRDYRAGYTF. In DNA form, the CDR3 reads TGTGCCACCAGCAGAGATTACAGGGCCGGCTACACCTTC.

This rearrangement joins TRBV28 to TRBJ2-3; maybe TRBD2 (5 bases). The CDR3 totals 16 residues. Trimming shortened V by 7 bases and J by 3 bases, and 20 bases separated the two germline ends. Germline CDR1 MDHEN, CDR2 SYDVKM. The CDR3 DNA follows: TGTGCCAGCATTCCTAAAAGAGGTCGGGGTACAGATACGCAGTATTTT. It translates to CASIPKRGRGTDTQYF.

This rearrangement joins TRBV29-1 to TRBJ2-3; TRBD2 might be the D (5 bases). The V and J ends lost 7 bases and 2 bases respectively, with 16 bases between them. Looked up from germline, CDR1 is SQVTM and CDR2 is ANQGSEA. This CDR3 spans 14 amino acids. Here the CDR3 reads CSEAPPGLTDTQYF. CDR3 nucleotides: TGCAGCGAAGCCCCCCCCGGACTCACAGATACGCAGTATTTT.

V and J are TRBV29-1 and TRBJ2-3; D not certain. Trimming pared 1 base from V and 4 bases from J, leaving 12 bases between. The CDR3 totals 14 residues. CDR1 and CDR2 (germline): SQVTM, ANQGSEA. The CDR3 DNA reads TGCAGCGTTGAAGGGTTGACGGGTGCAGATACGCAGTATTTT. Protein product: CSVEGLTGADTQYF.

The gene calls are TRBV7-9 and TRBJ1-2; D unclear. Germline lookup yields CDR1 SEHNR and CDR2 FQNEAQ (reference sequence). This CDR3 has 13 amino acids. CDR3 DNA: TGTGCGTCGGGCCCTAGGGTCTCCTATGGCTACACCTTC. This encodes CASGPRVSYGYTF. Variable domain in full (rest from reference TRBV7-9 and TRBJ1-2): DTGVSQNPRHKITKRGQNVTFRCDPISEHNRLYWYRQTLGQGPEFLTYFQNEAQLEKSRLLSDRFSAERPKGSFSTLEIQRTEQGDSAMYLCASGPRVSYGYTFGSGTRLTVV.

The genes are TRBV7-9 and TRBJ1-1; TRBD1 matches at 9 bases. Per germline, CDR1 SEHNR and CDR2 FQNEAQ (reference sequence). V shed 5 bases and J 1 base; nucleotides not matched to a gene: 5. The CDR3 contains 15 residues. The chain's CDR3 is CASSKGQGSNTEAFF. DNA for the CDR3: TGTGCCAGCAGCAAGGGACAGGGATCGAACACTGAAGCTTTCTTT.